This T cell receptor beta chain was observed in a study of T cell responses to AZD1222 COVID-19 vaccine. Turning to this clone: Its antigen is unidentified.

Pooled samples include second doses given at about 4 or 12 weeks. Germline trimming cut 1 base from V and 3 bases from J; bases unmatched to any gene: 2. The CDR3 sequence is 15 residues long. In germline, CDR1 is MNHEY, CDR2 SVGEGT. Profiling relied on immunoSEQ multiplex PCR, and the TCRdb table lists in-frame clones only, not all of them. Among roughly 100,000 clones listed, 88% were seen once. Study outcomes and limitations: Donor demographics were predominantly white British with a female majority; clonal diversity may be underestimated.

The clonotype comes from an adult who received the AZD1222 COVID-19 vaccine. V and J are TRBV6-2 or TRBV6-3 and TRBJ1-4; 7 positions match TRBD1. The sample here was peripheral blood, taken 28 days after the second AZD1222 dose. The CDR3 sequence: CASSYWGQPNEKLFF. CDR3 DNA: TGTGCCAGCAGTTACTGGGGACAGCCTAATGAAAAACTGTTTTTT.